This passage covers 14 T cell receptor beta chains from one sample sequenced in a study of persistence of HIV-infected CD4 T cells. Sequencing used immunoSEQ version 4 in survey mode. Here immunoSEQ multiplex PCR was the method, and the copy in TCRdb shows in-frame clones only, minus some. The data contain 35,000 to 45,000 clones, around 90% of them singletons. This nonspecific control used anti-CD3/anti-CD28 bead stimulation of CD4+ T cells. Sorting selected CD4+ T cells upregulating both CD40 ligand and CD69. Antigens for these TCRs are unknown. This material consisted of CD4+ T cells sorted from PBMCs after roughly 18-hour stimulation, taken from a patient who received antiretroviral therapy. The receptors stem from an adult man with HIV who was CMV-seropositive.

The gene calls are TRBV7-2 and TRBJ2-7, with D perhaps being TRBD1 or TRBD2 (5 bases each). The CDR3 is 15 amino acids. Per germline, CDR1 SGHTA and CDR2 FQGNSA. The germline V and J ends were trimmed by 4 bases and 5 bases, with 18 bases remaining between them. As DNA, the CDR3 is TGTGCCAGCAGCTCCAACCCGGGGACGCGGGACGAGCAGTACTTC. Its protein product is CASSSNPGTRDEQYF.

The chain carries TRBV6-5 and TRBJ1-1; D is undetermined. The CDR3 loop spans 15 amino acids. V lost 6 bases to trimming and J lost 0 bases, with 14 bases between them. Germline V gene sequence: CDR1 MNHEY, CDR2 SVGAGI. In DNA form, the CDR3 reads TGTGCCAGCAGCCAAAAGGCTCCCATGAACACTGAAGCTTTCTTT. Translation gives CASSQKAPMNTEAFF.

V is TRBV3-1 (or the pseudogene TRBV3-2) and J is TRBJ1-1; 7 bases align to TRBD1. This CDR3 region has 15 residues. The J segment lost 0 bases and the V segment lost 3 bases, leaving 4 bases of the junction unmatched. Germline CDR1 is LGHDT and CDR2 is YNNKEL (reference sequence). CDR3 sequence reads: CASSQPTGLNTEAFF. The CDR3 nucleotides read TGTGCCAGCAGCCAGCCGACAGGGCTGAACACTGAAGCTTTCTTT.

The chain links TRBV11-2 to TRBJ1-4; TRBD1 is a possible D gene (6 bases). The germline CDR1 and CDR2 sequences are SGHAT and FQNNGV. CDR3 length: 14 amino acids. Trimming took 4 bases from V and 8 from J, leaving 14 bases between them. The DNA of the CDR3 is TGTGCCAGCAGCTCTGTCCTTGGGACAGAAAAACTGTTTTTT. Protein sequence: CASSSVLGTEKLFF.

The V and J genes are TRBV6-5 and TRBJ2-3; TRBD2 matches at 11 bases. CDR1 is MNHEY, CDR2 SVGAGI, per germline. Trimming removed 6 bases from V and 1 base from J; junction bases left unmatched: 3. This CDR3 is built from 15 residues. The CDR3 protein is CASRLTSGGTDTQYF. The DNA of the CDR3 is TGTGCCAGCAGGCTGACTAGCGGGGGCACAGATACGCAGTATTTT.

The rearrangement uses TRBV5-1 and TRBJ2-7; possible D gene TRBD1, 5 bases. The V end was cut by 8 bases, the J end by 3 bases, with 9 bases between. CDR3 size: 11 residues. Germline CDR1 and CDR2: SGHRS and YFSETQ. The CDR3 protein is CASTDSYEQYF. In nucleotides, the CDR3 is TGCGCCAGTACCGACAGCTACGAGCAGTACTTC. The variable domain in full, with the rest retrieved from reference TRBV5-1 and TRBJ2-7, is KAGVTQTPRYLIKTRGQQVTLSCSPISGHRSVSWYQQTPGQGLQFLFEYFSETQRNKGNFPGRFSGRQFSNSRSEMNVSTLELGDSALYLCASTDSYEQYFGPGTRLTVT.

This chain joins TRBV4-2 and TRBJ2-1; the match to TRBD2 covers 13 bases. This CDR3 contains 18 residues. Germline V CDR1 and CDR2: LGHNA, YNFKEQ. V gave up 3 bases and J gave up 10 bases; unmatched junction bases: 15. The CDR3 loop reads CASSHPTGRTSGRNEQFF. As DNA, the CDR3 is TGTGCCAGCAGCCACCCGACGGGGAGGACTAGCGGGAGAAACGAGCAGTTCTTC.

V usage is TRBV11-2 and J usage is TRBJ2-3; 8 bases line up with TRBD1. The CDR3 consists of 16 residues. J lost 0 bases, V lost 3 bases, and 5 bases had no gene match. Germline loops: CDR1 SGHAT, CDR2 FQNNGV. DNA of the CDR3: TGTGCCAGCAGCTTCGCCTGGACAGGGAGCACAGATACGCAGTATTTT. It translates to CASSFAWTGSTDTQYF. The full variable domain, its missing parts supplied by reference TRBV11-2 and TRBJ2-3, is EAGVAQSPRYKIIEKRQSVAFWCNPISGHATLYWYQQILGQGPKLLIQFQNNGVVDDSQLPKDRFSAERLKGVDSTLKIQPAKLEDSAVYLCASSFAWTGSTDTQYFGPGTRLTVL.

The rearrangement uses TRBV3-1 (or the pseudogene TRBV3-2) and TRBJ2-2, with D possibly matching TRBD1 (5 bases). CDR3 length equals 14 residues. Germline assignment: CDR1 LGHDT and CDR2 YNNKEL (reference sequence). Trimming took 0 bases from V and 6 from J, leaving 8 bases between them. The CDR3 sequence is CASSQELGAGELFF. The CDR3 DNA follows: TGTGCCAGCAGCCAAGAATTAGGGGCCGGGGAGCTGTTTTTT.

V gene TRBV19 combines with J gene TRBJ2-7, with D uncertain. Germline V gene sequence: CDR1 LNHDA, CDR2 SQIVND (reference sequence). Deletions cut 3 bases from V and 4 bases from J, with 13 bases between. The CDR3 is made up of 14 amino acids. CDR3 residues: CASSISGFGYEQYF. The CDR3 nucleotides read TGTGCCAGTAGTATTTCAGGCTTTGGATACGAGCAGTACTTC.

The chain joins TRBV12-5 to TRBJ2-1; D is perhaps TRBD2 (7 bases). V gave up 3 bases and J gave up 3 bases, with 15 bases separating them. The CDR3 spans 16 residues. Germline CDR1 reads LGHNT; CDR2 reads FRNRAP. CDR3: CASGFSGGTNYNEQFF. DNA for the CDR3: TGTGCTAGTGGTTTTTCGGGGGGCACTAACTACAATGAGCAGTTCTTC.

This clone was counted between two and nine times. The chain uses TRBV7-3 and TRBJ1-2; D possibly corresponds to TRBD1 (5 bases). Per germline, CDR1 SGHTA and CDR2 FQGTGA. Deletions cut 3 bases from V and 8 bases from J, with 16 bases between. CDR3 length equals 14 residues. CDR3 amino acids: CASSLGGPGTGYTF. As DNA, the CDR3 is TGTGCCAGCAGCTTGGGAGGACCGGGGACCGGCTACACCTTC. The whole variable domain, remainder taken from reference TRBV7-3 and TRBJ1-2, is GAGVSQTPSNKVTEKGKYVELRCDPISGHTALYWYRQSLGQGPEFLIYFQGTGAADDSGLPNDRFFAVRPEGSVSTLKIQRTERGDSAVYLCASSLGGPGTGYTFGSGTRLTVV.

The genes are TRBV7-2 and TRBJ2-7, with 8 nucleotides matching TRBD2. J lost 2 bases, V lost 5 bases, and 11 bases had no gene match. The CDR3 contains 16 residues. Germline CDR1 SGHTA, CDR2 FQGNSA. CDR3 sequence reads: CASSPSGSPPAYEQYF. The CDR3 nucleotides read TGTGCCAGCAGCCCGAGCGGGAGCCCTCCCGCCTACGAGCAGTACTTC.

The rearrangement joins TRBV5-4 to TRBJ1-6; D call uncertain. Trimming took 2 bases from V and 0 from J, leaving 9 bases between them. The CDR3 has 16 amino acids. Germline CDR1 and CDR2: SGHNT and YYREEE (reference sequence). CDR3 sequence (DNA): TGTGCCAGCAGCTTAGTAAGGAGCTCCTATAATTCACCCCTCCACTTT. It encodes CASSLVRSSYNSPLHF. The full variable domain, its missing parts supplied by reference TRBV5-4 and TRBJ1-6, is ETGVTQSPTHLIKTRGQQVTLRCSSQSGHNTVSWYQQALGQGPQFIFQYYREEENGRGNFPPRFSGLQFPNYSSELNVNALELDDSALYLCASSLVRSSYNSPLHFGNGTRLTVT.